This T cell receptor beta chain originates from a study of CD4+ T cells in melanoma. Notes on the study in general: CD8+ T cell, macrophage and B cell function reportedly correlated with neoantigen-specific CD4+ T cells.

This clone was counted a few times. As yet, its antigen is unknown. There are 16 residues in the CDR3. Trimming left V 4 bases short and J 6 bases short, with 19 bases between. CDR1 is SGHRS and CDR2 is YFSETQ in the germline V gene. The data were produced by immunoSEQ multiplex PCR, yet TCRdb's version contains in-frame clones alone and is incomplete. The sample lists roughly 21,000 clones, around 80% occurring once. The chain recombines TRBV5-1 with TRBJ1-4, with D perhaps TRBD1 (6 bases). The clonotype originates from a human donor with melanoma. The CDR3 DNA follows: TGCGCCAGCAGCCCAGGGGACTTGGCAGGGTATGAAAAACTGTTTTTT. It translates to CASSPGDLAGYEKLFF.